A single T cell receptor beta chain is shown here with its context. Antigen: not known. The CDR3 consists of 16 residues. V shed 1 base and J 4 bases; nucleotides not matched to a gene: 10. CDR1 and CDR2 (germline): DFQATT, SNEGSKA (reference sequence). The entry originates in a study of post-analysis software for immune sequencing data. Study in general: Relapsing-remitting, secondary progressive and progressive-relapsing courses of multiple sclerosis were included.

Study-wide results and caveats: For normalized Chao1 diversity, multiple sclerosis patients scored significantly lower than controls did. Controls had lower frequencies than patients of 4 or 5 TRBV segments, which included TRBV5-6, TRBV5-1 and TRBV20-1. F measure grouped same-batch samples tightly together.

Researchers reported that TCR beta cDNA libraries carried unique molecular identifiers. A population of about 1 to 11 million T cells gave rise to around 530,000 cDNA molecules. MiXCR, run by TCRdb on the PCR reads, gives a single entry per CDR3 protein. Counted here are around 710,000 distinct CDR3 sequences, about half occurring once; the ten biggest clones make up roughly 4.5%. The clonotype originates from a girl between 5 and 17 years old with multiple sclerosis. Sequencing was done on a sample of blood. The gene calls are TRBV20-1 and TRBJ1-5; TRBD1 matches 7 bases. CDR3 DNA sequence: TGCAGTGCTAGAGTGGGTCTACAGGGGAGGAATCAGCCCCAGCATTTT. Translation: CSARVGLQGRNQPQHF.